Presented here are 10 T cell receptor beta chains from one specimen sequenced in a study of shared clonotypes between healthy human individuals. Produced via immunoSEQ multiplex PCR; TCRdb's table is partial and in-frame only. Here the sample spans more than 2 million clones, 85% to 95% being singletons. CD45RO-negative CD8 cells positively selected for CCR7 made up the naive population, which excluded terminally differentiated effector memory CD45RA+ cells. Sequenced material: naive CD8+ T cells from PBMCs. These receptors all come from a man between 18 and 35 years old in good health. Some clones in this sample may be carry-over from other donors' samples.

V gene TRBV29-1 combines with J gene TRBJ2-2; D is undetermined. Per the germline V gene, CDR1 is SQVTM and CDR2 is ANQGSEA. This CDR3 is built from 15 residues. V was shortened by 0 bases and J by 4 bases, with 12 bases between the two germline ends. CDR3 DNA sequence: TGCAGCGTTGAAGATAGTGGAATGGGCACCGGGGAGCTGTTTTTT. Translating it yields CSVEDSGMGTGELFF.

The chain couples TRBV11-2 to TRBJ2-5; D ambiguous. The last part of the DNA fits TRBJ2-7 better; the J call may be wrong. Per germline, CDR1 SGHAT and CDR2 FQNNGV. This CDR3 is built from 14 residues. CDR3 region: CASSLGAISYEQYF. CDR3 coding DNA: TGTGCCAGCAGCTTGGGCGCCATCTCCTACGAGCAGTACTTC.

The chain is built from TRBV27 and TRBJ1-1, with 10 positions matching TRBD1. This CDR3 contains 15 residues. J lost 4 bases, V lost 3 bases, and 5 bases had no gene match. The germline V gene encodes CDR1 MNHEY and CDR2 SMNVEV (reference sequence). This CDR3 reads CASSLDRGSVTEAFF. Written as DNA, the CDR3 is TGTGCCAGCAGTTTGGACAGGGGGTCGGTCACTGAAGCTTTCTTT.

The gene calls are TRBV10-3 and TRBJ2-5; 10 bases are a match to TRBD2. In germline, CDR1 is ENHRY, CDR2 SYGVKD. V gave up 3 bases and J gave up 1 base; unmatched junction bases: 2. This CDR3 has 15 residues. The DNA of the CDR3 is TGTGCCATCAGTGAACTAGCGGGGACCCAAGAGACCCAGTACTTC. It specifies CAISELAGTQETQYF.

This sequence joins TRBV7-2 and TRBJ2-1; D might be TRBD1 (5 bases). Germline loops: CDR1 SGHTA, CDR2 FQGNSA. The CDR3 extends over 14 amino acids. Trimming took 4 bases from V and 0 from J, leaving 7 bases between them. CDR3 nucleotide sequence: TGTGCCAGCAGCTCCGACAGCTCCTACAATGAGCAGTTCTTC. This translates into CASSSDSSYNEQFF.

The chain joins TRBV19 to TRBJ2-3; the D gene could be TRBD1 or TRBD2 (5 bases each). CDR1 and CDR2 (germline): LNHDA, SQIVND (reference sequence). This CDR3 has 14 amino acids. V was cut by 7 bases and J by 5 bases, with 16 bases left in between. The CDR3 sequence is CASNDVGDGDTQYF. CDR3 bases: TGTGCCAGTAACGATGTGGGGGACGGAGATACGCAGTATTTT.

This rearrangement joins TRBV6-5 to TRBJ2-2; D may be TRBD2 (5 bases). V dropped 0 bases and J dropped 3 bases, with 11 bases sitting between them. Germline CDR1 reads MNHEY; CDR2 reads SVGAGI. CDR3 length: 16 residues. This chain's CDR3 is CASSYSRVVYTGELFF. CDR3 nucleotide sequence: TGTGCCAGCAGTTACTCGAGGGTCGTATACACCGGGGAGCTGTTTTTT.

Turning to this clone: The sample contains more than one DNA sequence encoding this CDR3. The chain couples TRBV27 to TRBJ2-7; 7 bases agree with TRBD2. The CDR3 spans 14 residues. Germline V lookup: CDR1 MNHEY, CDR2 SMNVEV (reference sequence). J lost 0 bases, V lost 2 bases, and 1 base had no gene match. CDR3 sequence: CASSLGRGSYEQYF. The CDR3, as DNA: TGTGCCAGCAGTTTAGGGAGGGGCTCCTACGAGCAGTACTTC.

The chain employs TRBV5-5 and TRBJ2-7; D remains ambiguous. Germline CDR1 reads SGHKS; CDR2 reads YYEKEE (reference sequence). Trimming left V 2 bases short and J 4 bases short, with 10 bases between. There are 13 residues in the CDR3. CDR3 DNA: TGTGCCAGCAGCTTATCCGACGGATACGAGCAGTACTTC. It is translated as CASSLSDGYEQYF.

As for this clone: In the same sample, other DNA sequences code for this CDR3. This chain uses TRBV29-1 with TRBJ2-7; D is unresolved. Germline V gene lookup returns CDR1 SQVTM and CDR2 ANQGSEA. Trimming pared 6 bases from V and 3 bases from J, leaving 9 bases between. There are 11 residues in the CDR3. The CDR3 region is CSVLSYYEQYF. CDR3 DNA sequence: TGCAGCGTCCTGTCGTACTACGAGCAGTACTTC.